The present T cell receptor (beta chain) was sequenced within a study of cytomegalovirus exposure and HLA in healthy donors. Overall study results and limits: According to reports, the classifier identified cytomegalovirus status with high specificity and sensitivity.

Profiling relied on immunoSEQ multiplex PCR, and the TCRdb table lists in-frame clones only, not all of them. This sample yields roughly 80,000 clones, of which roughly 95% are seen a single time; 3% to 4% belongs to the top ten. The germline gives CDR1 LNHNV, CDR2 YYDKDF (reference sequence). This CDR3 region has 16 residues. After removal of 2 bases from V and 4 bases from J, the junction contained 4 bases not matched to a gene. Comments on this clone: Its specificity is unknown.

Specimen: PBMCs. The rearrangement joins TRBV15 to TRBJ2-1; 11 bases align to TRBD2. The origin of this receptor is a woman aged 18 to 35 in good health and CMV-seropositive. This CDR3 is CATSRWTSGQYNEQFF. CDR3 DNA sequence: TGTGCCACCAGCAGATGGACTAGCGGGCAATACAATGAGCAGTTCTTC.